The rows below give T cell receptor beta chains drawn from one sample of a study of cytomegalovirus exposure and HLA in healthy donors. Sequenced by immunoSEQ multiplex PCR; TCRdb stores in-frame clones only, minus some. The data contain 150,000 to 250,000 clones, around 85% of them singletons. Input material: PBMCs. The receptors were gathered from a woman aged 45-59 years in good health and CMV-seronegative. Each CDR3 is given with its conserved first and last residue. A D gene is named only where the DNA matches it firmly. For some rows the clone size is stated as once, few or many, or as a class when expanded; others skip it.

CASSISGTEETQYF	TGTGCCAGCAGCATTTCAGGAACGGAAGAGACCCAGTACTTC	TRBV9	-	TRBJ2-5	-
CASSLSSNTEAFF	TGTGCCAGCAGCTTGTCCTCGAACACTGAAGCTTTCTTT	TRBV5-4	-	TRBJ1-1	-
CASSYSSAGGSYEQYF	TGTGCCAGCAGTTACTCATCAGCGGGAGGATCCTACGAGCAGTACTTC	TRBV6-5	-	TRBJ2-7	TRBD2
CATSRGPGDIQYF	TGTGCCACCAGCAGAGGCCCCGGGGACATTCAGTACTTC	TRBV15	-	TRBJ2-4	-
CAWSRDRGVYEQYF	TGTGCCTGGAGTAGAGACAGGGGCGTCTACGAGCAGTACTTC	TRBV30	-	TRBJ2-7	TRBD1
CASSRAGGKNIQYF	TGTGCCAGCAGCCGAGCGGGGGGCAAAAACATTCAGTACTTC	TRBV28	-	TRBJ2-4	TRBD2
CATSTGTGYTGELFF	TGTGCCACCAGCACCGGGACAGGCTACACCGGGGAGCTGTTTTTT	TRBV15	-	TRBJ2-2	TRBD1
CASSLAPGGGRGPEQYF	TGTGCCAGCAGCTTGGCCCCGGGAGGCGGGAGGGGCCCGGAGCAGTACTTC	TRBV5-4	-	TRBJ2-7	TRBD2
CASREGQLNTEAFF	TGTGCCAGCAGGGAGGGACAGCTGAACACTGAAGCTTTCTTT	TRBV2	-	TRBJ1-1	TRBD1
CASSRSGRRYNEQFF	TGTGCCAGCAGCCGTAGCGGGAGGCGCTACAATGAGCAGTTCTTC	TRBV6-5	-	TRBJ2-1	TRBD2
CAAKDRAGNQPQHF	TGTGCCGCAAAGGACAGGGCAGGCAATCAGCCCCAGCATTTT	TRBV19	-	TRBJ1-5	TRBD1
CASAPGTGDYNSPLHF	TGTGCCAGCGCCCCCGGGACAGGAGATTATAATTCACCCCTCCACTTT	TRBV2	-	TRBJ1-6	TRBD1
CASSLYRDTEAFF	TGTGCCAGCAGTTTATACAGGGACACTGAAGCTTTCTTT	TRBV28	-	TRBJ1-1	-
CASSLGRGSQPQHF	TGTGCCAGCAGCTTGGGTAGGGGAAGTCAGCCCCAGCATTTT	TRBV5-8	few	TRBJ1-5	-
CASQAPGQGMYEQYF	TGTGCCAGCCAAGCCCCGGGACAGGGGATGTACGAGCAGTACTTC	TRBV19	-	TRBJ2-7	TRBD1
CSSSLSAGFGEKLFF	TGTTCCAGCAGCTTAAGTGCGGGGTTTGGGGAAAAACTGTTTTTT	TRBV7-9	-	TRBJ1-4	-
CSVGSRDSNQPQHF	TGCAGCGTTGGTTCCAGGGATAGCAATCAGCCCCAGCATTTT	TRBV29-1	-	TRBJ1-5	-
CASKRGIKHTDTQYF	TGTGCCAGCAAAAGAGGGATTAAACACACAGATACGCAGTATTTT	TRBV6-5	-	TRBJ2-3	-
CASSGRQGKNTEAFF	TGTGCCAGCAGTGGCCGACAGGGAAAGAACACTGAAGCTTTCTTT	TRBV27	-	TRBJ1-1	TRBD1
CASSGKGPRETQYF	TGTGCCAGCAGCGGTAAGGGGCCTCGGGAGACCCAGTACTTC	TRBV11-1	-	TRBJ2-5	-
CAWTYSSGSYNEQFF	TGTGCCTGGACCTATTCTAGCGGATCCTACAATGAGCAGTTCTTC	TRBV30	-	TRBJ2-1	TRBD2
CASSTREGSTDTQYF	TGCGCCAGCAGCACTAGGGAGGGCAGCACAGATACGCAGTATTTT	TRBV5-1	-	TRBJ2-3	TRBD2
CASTPGYDQPQHF	TGTGCCAGTACCCCGGGGTATGATCAGCCCCAGCATTTT	TRBV19	-	TRBJ1-5	-